Listed here are 20 T cell receptor beta chains from one sample, sequenced in a study of shared clonotypes between healthy human individuals. Positively selected for CCR7, the CD45RO-negative cells used as naive CD8 cells excluded terminally differentiated effector memory CD45RA+ cells. Generated by immunoSEQ multiplex PCR, the TCRdb table keeps only in-frame clones and is missing some. The table includes about 2.2 million clones, roughly 95% detected once. Input material: naive CD8+ T cells from PBMCs. These receptors were obtained from a man aged 18 to 30 in good health. Some clones in this sample may be carry-over from other donors' samples.

The sample holds one count of this clone. The chain is built from TRBV4-3 and TRBJ1-2; no definite D call. The CDR3 is made up of 14 amino acids. V dropped 4 bases and J dropped 0 bases, with 9 bases sitting between them. In germline, CDR1 is LGHNA, CDR2 YSLEER. Here the CDR3 DNA reads TGCGCCAGCAGCCCCTTCGGGGCTAACTATGGCTACACCTTC. It is translated as CASSPFGANYGYTF.

This chain links TRBV6-5 with TRBJ2-7; 8 bases fit TRBD1. The CDR3 sequence is 15 residues long. The V gene's germline CDR1 is MNHEY and CDR2 SVGAGI. The J segment lost 1 base and the V segment lost 5 bases, leaving 7 bases of the junction unmatched. The CDR3: CASSLLGTGSYEQYF. As DNA, the CDR3 is TGTGCCAGCAGTCTTCTCGGGACAGGATCCTACGAGCAGTACTTC.

The chain combines TRBV7-9 with TRBJ2-7, with unresolved D. V was pared by 5 bases and J by 3 bases, with 20 bases between. Germline V lookup: CDR1 SEHNR, CDR2 FQNEAQ (reference sequence). CDR3 length: 16 residues. The CDR3 nucleotides are TGTGCCAGCAGCGAAGATAACCCGTACTTGGGCTACGAGCAGTACTTC. Translation gives CASSEDNPYLGYEQYF.

This clone was observed a single time. J is TRBJ1-2 and V is TRBV27; TRBD1 agrees at 8 bases. The trim removed 4 bases at V and 5 bases at J, leaving 9 bases unmatched. Germline V gene sequence: CDR1 MNHEY, CDR2 SMNVEV (reference sequence). The length of the CDR3 is 15 residues. CDR3 residues: CASSSPRTGKYGYTF. The CDR3 DNA follows: TGTGCCAGCAGTTCGCCGCGGACAGGGAAGTATGGCTACACCTTC.

This chain connects TRBV9 to TRBJ2-1; 8 bases are shared with TRBD2. The CDR3 extends over 17 amino acids. The trim removed 0 bases at V and 1 base at J, leaving 6 bases unmatched. Germline V gives CDR1 SGDLS, CDR2 YYNGEE. CDR3 in amino acids: CASSVGWREASYNEQFF. The CDR3 DNA reads as TGTGCCAGCAGCGTAGGCTGGCGGGAGGCTTCCTACAATGAGCAGTTCTTC. Full variable domain (rest looked up from reference TRBV9 and TRBJ2-1): DSGVTQTPKHLITATGQRVTLRCSPRSGDLSVYWYQQSLDQGLQFLIQYYNGEERAKGNILERFSAQQFPDLHSELNLSSLELGDSALYFCASSVGWREASYNEQFFGPGTRLTVL.

The V call is TRBV5-1, the J call TRBJ1-2; 9 bases align to TRBD1. The V gene end was trimmed by 7 bases and the J gene end by 4 bases; junction bases not matched to a gene: 5. The germline V gene has CDR1 SGHRS and CDR2 YFSETQ. CDR3 size: 13 residues. In nucleotides, the CDR3 is TGCGCCAGCCAGGGACAGGGACCCTATGGCTACACCTTC. Protein: CASQGQGPYGYTF.

The DNA of the CDR3 is TGTGCCAGCAGCTTGCGGGCTAGCGGGATTATCTACAATGAGCAGTTCTTC. Its translation: CASSLRASGIIYNEQFF. The V call is TRBV7-9, the J call TRBJ2-1, with 9 nucleotides matching TRBD2. The CDR3 spans 17 residues. Germline CDR1 SEHNR, CDR2 FQNEAQ (reference sequence). J was trimmed by 3 bases and V by 3 bases; bases with no gene match: 9. The variable domain in full, completed from reference TRBV7-9 and TRBJ2-1, reads DTGVSQNPRHKITKRGQNVTFRCDPISEHNRLYWYRQTLGQGPEFLTYFQNEAQLEKSRLLSDRFSAERPKGSFSTLEIQRTEQGDSAMYLCASSLRASGIIYNEQFFGPGTRLTVL.

V and J are TRBV4-2 and TRBJ1-2, with D uncertain. Trimming took off 2 bases at V and 0 bases at J, with 19 bases between the two ends. Germline CDR1 is LGHNA and CDR2 is YNFKEQ. The CDR3 sequence is 18 residues long. The CDR3 DNA follows: TGTGCCAGCAGCCAACGTCCCATTGCAGGATATACTAACTATGGCTACACCTTC. Translation: CASSQRPIAGYTNYGYTF.

This chain joins TRBV4-3 and TRBJ2-2, with 11 nucleotides matching TRBD2. CDR1 is LGHNA, CDR2 YSLEER, per germline. The CDR3 loop spans 17 amino acids. V lost 0 bases to trimming and J lost 7 bases; unmatched junction nucleotides: 7. DNA for the CDR3: TGCGCCAGCAGCCAAGAAGAACTAGCGGGAGAGTACGGGGAGCTGTTTTTT. Translation: CASSQEELAGEYGELFF.

V usage is TRBV29-1 and J usage is TRBJ2-7, with D possibly matching TRBD1 (6 bases). This CDR3 has 12 residues. Germline values: CDR1 SQVTM, CDR2 ANQGSEA. The V and J ends lost 8 bases and 6 bases respectively, with 17 bases between them. CDR3 sequence reads: CSYTRDTLEQYF. The CDR3 DNA follows: TGCAGCTACACCCGGGACACCCTCGAGCAGTACTTC.

The chain employs TRBV27 and TRBJ2-7; 12 positions match TRBD1. Germline V gene lookup returns CDR1 MNHEY and CDR2 SMNVEV (reference sequence). The CDR3 covers 19 residues. After removal of 3 bases from V and 6 bases from J, the junction contained 18 bases not matched to a gene. The CDR3 loop is CASSLSVGDRGPPSIEQYF. CDR3 in DNA: TGTGCCAGCAGTTTGTCAGTTGGGGACAGGGGGCCCCCTTCCATCGAGCAGTACTTC.

DNA of the CDR3: TGCGCCAGCAGTGTGGGCTTGAACACTGAAGCTTTCTTT. Amino acid sequence: CASSVGLNTEAFF. The chain links TRBV10-1 to TRBJ1-1, with D unresolved. Germline CDR1 and CDR2: WNHNN and SYGVQD (reference sequence). The CDR3 loop spans 13 amino acids. V lost 4 bases and J 0 bases, leaving 6 bases between the germline ends.

The V gene is TRBV6-4, the J gene TRBJ2-1; 8 nucleotides line up with TRBD2. The CDR3 has 18 amino acids. Germline trimming cut 3 bases from V and 5 bases from J; bases unmatched to any gene: 15. The germline CDR1 and CDR2 sequences are MRHNA and SNTAGT. Here the CDR3 reads CASSERFSRLAGDNEQFF. CDR3 nucleotide sequence: TGTGCCAGCAGTGAAAGATTCTCTCGGCTAGCGGGTGACAATGAGCAGTTCTTC.

This rearrangement joins TRBV27 to TRBJ2-3; no clear D gene. The CDR3 loop spans 13 amino acids. CDR1 is MNHEY, CDR2 SMNVEV, per germline (reference sequence). Trimming cost V 2 bases and J 0 bases, with 3 bases left between them. The CDR3 here is CASSLQSTDTQYF. The CDR3 DNA reads as TGTGCCAGCAGTTTACAAAGCACAGATACGCAGTATTTT.

The rearrangement uses TRBV5-4 and TRBJ2-7; D is perhaps TRBD2 (6 bases). V was trimmed by 4 bases and J by 2 bases, leaving 13 bases between them. This CDR3 has 14 amino acids. Germline CDR1 reads SGHNT; CDR2 reads YYREEE (reference sequence). The CDR3 protein is CASSPPGSPYEQYF. CDR3 coding DNA: TGTGCCAGCAGCCCCCCCGGGAGCCCCTACGAGCAGTACTTC.

The CDR3: CASSFTSGRAVDEQFF. Here the CDR3 DNA reads TGCGCCAGCAGCTTTACTAGCGGGAGGGCCGTCGATGAGCAGTTCTTC. The rearrangement uses TRBV5-1 and TRBJ2-1; TRBD2 matches at 13 bases. Germline V gene lookup returns CDR1 SGHRS and CDR2 YFSETQ. The CDR3 is 16 amino acids. V dropped 2 bases and J dropped 8; count of bases not matched to a gene: 7. The full variable domain, in which reference TRBV5-1 and TRBJ2-1 provide the parts outside the CDR3, is KAGVTQTPRYLIKTRGQQVTLSCSPISGHRSVSWYQQTPGQGLQFLFEYFSETQRNKGNFPGRFSGRQFSNSRSEMNVSTLELGDSALYLCASSFTSGRAVDEQFFGPGTRLTVL.

The V and J genes are TRBV9 and TRBJ2-7; a possible D gene is TRBD2 (5 bases). This CDR3 contains 16 residues. Germline values: CDR1 SGDLS, CDR2 YYNGEE. The V and J ends lost 4 bases and 3 bases respectively, with 20 bases between them. CDR3 sequence: CASSPYLGSGRYEQYF. The CDR3, as DNA: TGTGCCAGCAGCCCGTATCTCGGCAGCGGCCGCTACGAGCAGTACTTC.

This clone was counted a single time. This chain links TRBV27 with TRBJ2-1; 11 bases map to TRBD2. J was trimmed by 9 bases and V by 0 bases; bases with no gene match: 4. Germline CDR1 is MNHEY and CDR2 is SMNVEV (reference sequence). The CDR3 contains 15 residues. The CDR3 protein is CASSLSVAGGTEQFF. DNA of the CDR3: TGTGCCAGCAGTTTATCAGTAGCGGGAGGGACTGAGCAGTTCTTC.

The chain recombines TRBV19 with TRBJ1-2; 8 bases fit TRBD1. The germline V gene has CDR1 LNHDA and CDR2 SQIVND (reference sequence). The ends lost 3 bases at V and 5 bases at J; junction bases unmatched: 2. CDR3 length: 13 amino acids. The CDR3 DNA follows: TGTGCCAGTAGTATCTGGACAGGGTATGGCTACACCTTC. Translated, it gives CASSIWTGYGYTF.

The CDR3 sequence is CSARTSGNAGQFF. In nucleotides, the CDR3 is TGCAGCGCTCGGACTAGCGGGAACGCGGGGCAGTTCTTC. The chain carries TRBV29-1 and TRBJ2-1; 12 bases fit TRBD2. The CDR3 is 13 amino acids. Germline V gene data show CDR1 as SQVTM and CDR2 as ANQGSEA. V dropped 7 bases and J dropped 12; count of bases not matched to a gene: 10.